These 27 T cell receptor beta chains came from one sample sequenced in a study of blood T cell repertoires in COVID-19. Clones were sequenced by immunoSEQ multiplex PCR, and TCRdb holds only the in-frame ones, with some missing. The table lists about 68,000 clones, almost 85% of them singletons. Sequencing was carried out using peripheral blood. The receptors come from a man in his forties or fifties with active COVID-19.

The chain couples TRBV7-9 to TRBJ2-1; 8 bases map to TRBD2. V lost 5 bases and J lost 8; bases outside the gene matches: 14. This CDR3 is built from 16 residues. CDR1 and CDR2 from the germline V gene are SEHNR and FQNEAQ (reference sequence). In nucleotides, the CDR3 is TGTGCCAGCAGCGAAGACCCGGGACTAGGGGTGGATGAGCAGTTCTTC. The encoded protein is CASSEDPGLGVDEQFF.

CDR3 coding DNA: TGTGCCAGTAGCGTAGCGGGACGCTCCTACAATGAGCAGTTCTTC. Protein: CASSVAGRSYNEQFF. This chain connects TRBV19 to TRBJ2-1; 8 nucleotides line up with TRBD2. The germline V gene has CDR1 LNHDA and CDR2 SQIVND (reference sequence). The V segment lost 6 bases and the J segment 0 bases; nucleotides outside the gene matches: 4. The CDR3 loop spans 15 amino acids.

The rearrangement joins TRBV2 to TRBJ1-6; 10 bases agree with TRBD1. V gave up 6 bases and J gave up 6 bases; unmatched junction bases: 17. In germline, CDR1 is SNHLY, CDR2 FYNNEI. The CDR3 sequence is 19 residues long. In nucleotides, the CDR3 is TGTGCCAGCAGGACCCGTGGCAGCAGGACAGGGGGTAGTAATTCACCCCTCCACTTT. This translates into CASRTRGSRTGGSNSPLHF.

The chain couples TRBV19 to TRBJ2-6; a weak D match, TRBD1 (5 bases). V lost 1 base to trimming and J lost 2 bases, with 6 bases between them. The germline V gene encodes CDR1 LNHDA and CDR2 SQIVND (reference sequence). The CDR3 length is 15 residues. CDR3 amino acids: CASSIARAGANVLTF. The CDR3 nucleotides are TGTGCCAGTAGTATAGCCAGGGCTGGGGCCAACGTCCTGACTTTC.

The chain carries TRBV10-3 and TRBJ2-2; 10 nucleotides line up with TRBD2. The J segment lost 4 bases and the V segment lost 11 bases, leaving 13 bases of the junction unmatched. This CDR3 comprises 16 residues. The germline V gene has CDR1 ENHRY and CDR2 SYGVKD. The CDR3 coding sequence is TGTGCCCTCGGGACTAGCGCTTATGTGGGCACCGGGGAGCTGTTTTTT. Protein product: CALGTSAYVGTGELFF.

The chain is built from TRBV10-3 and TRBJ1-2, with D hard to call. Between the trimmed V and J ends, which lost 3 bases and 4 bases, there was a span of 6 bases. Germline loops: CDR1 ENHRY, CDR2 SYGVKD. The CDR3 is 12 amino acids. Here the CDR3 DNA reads TGTGCCATCAGTGACCAGGTCTATGGCTACACCTTC. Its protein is CAISDQVYGYTF.

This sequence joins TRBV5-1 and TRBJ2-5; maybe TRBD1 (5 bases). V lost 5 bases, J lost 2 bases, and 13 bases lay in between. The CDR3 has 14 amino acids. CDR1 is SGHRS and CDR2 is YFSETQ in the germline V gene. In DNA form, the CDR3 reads TGCGCCAGCAGACAGGCCTTAGGTCAAGAGACCCAGTACTTC. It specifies CASRQALGQETQYF. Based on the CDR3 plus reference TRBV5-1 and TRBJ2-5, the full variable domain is KAGVTQTPRYLIKTRGQQVTLSCSPISGHRSVSWYQQTPGQGLQFLFEYFSETQRNKGNFPGRFSGRQFSNSRSEMNVSTLELGDSALYLCASRQALGQETQYFGPGTRLLVL.

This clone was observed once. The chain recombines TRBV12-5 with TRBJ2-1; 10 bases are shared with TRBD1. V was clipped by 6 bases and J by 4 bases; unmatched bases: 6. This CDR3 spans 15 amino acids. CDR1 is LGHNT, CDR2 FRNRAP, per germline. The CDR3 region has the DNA TGTGCTAGTGGCGTGGGACAGGGGCTGTACAATGAGCAGTTCTTC. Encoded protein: CASGVGQGLYNEQFF.

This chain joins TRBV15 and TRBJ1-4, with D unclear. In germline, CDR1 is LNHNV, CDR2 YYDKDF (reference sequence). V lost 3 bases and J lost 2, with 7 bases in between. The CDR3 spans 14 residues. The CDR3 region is CATSRGATNEKLFF. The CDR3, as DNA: TGTGCCACCAGCAGGGGAGCCACTAATGAAAAACTGTTTTTT.

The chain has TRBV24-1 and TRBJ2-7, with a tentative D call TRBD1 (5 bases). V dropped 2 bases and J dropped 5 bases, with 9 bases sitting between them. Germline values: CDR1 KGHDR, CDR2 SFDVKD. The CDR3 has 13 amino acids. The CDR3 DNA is TGTGCCACCAGTGATTCGGCAGGGAACGAGCAGTACTTC. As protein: CATSDSAGNEQYF.

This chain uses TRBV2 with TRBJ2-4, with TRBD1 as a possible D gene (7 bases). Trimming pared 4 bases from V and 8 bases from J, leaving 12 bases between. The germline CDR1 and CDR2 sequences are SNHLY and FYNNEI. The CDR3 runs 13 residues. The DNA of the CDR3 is TGTGCCAGCAGTGTAGTCAGGGGGGACATTCAGTACTTC. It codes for CASSVVRGDIQYF.

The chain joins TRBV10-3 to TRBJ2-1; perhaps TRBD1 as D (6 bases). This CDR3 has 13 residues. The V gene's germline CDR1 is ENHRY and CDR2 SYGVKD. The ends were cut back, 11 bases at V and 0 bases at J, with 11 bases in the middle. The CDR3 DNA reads TGTGCCGCCACAGGGAGCTCCTACAATGAGCAGTTCTTC. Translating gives CAATGSSYNEQFF.

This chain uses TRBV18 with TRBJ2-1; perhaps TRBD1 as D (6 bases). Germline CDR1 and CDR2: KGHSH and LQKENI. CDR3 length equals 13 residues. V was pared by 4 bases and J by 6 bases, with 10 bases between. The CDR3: CASSRRQANEQFF. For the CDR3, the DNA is TGTGCCAGCTCACGCCGACAGGCCAATGAGCAGTTCTTC. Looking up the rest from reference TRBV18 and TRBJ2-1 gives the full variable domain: NAGVMQNPRHLVRRRGQEARLRCSPMKGHSHVYWYRQLPEEGLKFMVYLQKENIIDESGMPKERFSAEFPKEGPSILRIQQVVRGDSAAYFCASSRRQANEQFFGPGTRLTVL.

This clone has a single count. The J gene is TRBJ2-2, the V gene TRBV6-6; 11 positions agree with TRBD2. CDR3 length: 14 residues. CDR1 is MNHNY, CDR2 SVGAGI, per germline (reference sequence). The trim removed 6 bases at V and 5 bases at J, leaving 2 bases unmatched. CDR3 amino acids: CASRLAGETGELFF. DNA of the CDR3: TGTGCCAGCAGACTAGCGGGAGAAACCGGGGAGCTGTTTTTT.

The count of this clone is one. DNA of the CDR3: TGTGCCATCAGTGAGTCGATCCTTCGCCCTGGAGGGAACACTGAAGCTTTCTTT. Its protein product is CAISESILRPGGNTEAFF. The chain combines TRBV10-3 with TRBJ1-1; D remains ambiguous. CDR3 size: 18 residues. The V end lost 0 bases, the J end lost 1 base, and 18 bases lay between the germline ends. CDR1 and CDR2 (germline): ENHRY, SYGVKD.

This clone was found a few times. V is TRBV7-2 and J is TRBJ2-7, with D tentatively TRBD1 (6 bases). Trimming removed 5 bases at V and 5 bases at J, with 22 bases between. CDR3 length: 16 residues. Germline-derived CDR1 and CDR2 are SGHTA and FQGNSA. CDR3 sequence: CASSAPSGQLRDEQYF. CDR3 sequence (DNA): TGTGCCAGCAGCGCACCTTCGGGACAACTAAGGGACGAGCAGTACTTC.

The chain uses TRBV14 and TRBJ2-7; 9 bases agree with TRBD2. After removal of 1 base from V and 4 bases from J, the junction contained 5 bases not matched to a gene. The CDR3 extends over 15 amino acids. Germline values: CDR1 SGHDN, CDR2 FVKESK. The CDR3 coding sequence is TGTGCCAGCAGCCAAGTTAGCGGGAGTCGGTACGAGCAGTACTTC. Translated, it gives CASSQVSGSRYEQYF.

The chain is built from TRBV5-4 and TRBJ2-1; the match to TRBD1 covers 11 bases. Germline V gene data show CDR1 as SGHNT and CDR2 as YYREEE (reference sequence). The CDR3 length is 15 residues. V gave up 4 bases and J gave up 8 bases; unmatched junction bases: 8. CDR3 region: CASSAGTGGFDEQFF. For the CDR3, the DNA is TGTGCCAGCAGCGCCGGGACAGGGGGGTTCGATGAGCAGTTCTTC.

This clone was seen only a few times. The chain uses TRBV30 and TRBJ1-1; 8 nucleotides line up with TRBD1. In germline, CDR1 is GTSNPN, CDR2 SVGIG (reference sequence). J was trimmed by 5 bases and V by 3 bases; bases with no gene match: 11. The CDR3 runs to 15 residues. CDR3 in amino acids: CAWSRPDRGRTEAFF. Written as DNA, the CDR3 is TGTGCCTGGAGCCGCCCCGACAGGGGCAGGACTGAAGCTTTCTTT.

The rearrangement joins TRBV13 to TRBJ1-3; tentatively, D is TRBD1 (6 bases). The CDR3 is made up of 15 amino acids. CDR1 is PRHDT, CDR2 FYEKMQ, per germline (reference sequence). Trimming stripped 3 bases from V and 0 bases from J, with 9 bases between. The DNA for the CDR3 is TGTGCCAGCAGCTTTCAGGGGAGCTCTGGAAACACCATATATTTT. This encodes CASSFQGSSGNTIYF.

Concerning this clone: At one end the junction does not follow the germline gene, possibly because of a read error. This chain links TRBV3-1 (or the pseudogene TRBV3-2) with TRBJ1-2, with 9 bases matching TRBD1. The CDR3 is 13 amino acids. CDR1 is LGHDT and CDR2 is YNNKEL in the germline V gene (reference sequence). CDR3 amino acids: CASSPGQGYGHTF. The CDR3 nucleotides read TGTGCCAGCAGCCCGGGACAGGGTTATGGCCACACCTTC.

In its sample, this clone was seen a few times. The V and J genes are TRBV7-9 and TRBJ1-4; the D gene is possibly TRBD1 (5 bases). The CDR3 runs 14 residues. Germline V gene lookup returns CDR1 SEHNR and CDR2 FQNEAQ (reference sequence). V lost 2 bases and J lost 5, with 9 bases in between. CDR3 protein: CASSLMAGNEKLFF. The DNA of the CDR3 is TGTGCCAGCAGCTTAATGGCAGGGAATGAAAAACTGTTTTTT.

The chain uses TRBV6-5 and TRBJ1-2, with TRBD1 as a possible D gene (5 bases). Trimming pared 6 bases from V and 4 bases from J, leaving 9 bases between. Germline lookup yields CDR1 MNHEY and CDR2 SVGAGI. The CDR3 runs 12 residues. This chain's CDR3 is CASRDSGYGYTF. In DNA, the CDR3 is TGTGCCAGCAGAGACAGTGGCTATGGCTACACCTTC.

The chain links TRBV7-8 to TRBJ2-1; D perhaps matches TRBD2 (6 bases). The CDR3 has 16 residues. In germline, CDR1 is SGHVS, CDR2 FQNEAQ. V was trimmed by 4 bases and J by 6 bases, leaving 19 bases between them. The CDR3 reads CASSSISLPSVNEQFF. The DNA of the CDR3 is TGTGCCAGCAGCTCTATCTCTCTTCCTAGCGTCAATGAGCAGTTCTTC.

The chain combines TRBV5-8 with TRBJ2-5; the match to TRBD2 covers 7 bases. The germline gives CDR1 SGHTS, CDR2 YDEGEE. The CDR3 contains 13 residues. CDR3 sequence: CPPWASGEETQYF. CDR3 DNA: TGTCCGCCTTGGGCCAGCGGGGAAGAGACCCAGTACTTC.

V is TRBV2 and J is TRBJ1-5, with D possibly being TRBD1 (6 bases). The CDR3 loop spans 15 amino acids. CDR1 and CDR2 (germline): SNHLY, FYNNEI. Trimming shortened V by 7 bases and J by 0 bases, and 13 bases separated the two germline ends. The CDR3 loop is CASTQGQISNQPQHF. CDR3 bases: TGTGCCAGCACCCAGGGGCAAATTAGCAATCAGCCCCAGCATTTT.

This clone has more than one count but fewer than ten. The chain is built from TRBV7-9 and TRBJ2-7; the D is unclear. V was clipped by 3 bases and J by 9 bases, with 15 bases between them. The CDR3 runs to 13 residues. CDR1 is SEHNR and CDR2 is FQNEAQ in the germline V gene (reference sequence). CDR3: CASSFSSDDSQYF. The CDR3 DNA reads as TGTGCCAGCAGCTTCTCTAGTGACGACTCGCAGTACTTC.